This T cell receptor (beta chain) was found in a study of blood T cell repertoires in COVID-19. As originally analysed: Amplification from reference gene primers served as the basis for estimated nucleated cell counts. The repertoire was sequenced with immunoSEQ multiplex PCR; TCRdb's copy has only in-frame clones and lacks some. V and J calls and clone size follow that table, whereas D and trimming were derived from the DNA. The repertoire holds some 30,000 clones, about 90% seen once, with about 1.9% in the top ten. The CDR3 has 13 amino acids. Germline assignment: CDR1 SGHAT and CDR2 FQNNGV. The V and J ends lost 5 bases and 4 bases respectively, with 9 bases between them.

The sequence derives from a man aged 50 or older with active or convalescent COVID-19. Sequenced: peripheral blood. J is TRBJ2-1 and V is TRBV11-2; TRBD2 is a possible D gene (6 bases). CDR3 loop: CASSPSVYNEQFF. The CDR3 nucleotides read TGTGCCAGCAGCCCTAGCGTATACAATGAGCAGTTCTTC.